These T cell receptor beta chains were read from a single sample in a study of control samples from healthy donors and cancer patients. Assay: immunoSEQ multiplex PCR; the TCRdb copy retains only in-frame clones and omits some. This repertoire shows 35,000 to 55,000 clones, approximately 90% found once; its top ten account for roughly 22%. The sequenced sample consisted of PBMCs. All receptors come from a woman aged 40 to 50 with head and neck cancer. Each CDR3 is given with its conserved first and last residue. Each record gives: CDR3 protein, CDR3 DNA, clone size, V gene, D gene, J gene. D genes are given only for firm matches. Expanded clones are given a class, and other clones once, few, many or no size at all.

CDR3aa: CASSLNLAAEQFF; CDR3nt: TGTGCCAGCAGCTTAAATCTCGCGGCGGAGCAGTTCTTC; abundance: NA; v_gene: TRBV7-3; d_gene: NA; j_gene: TRBJ2-1
CDR3aa: CAISEGRTLNTEAFF; CDR3nt: TGTGCCATCAGTGAAGGCCGGACACTGAACACTGAAGCTTTCTTT; abundance: once; v_gene: TRBV10-3; d_gene: NA; j_gene: TRBJ1-1
CDR3aa: CASSLAGGNSYNEQFF; CDR3nt: TGTGCCAGCAGCTTAGCTGGCGGGAACAGTTACAATGAGCAGTTCTTC; abundance: NA; v_gene: TRBV11-3; d_gene: NA; j_gene: TRBJ2-1
CDR3aa: CASSLMRGSYNEQFF; CDR3nt: TGTGCCAGCAGCTTAATGAGAGGGTCCTACAATGAGCAGTTCTTC; abundance: NA; v_gene: TRBV11-3; d_gene: NA; j_gene: TRBJ2-1
CDR3aa: CASSWDNSYEQYF; CDR3nt: TGCGCCAGCAGCTGGGACAACTCCTACGAGCAGTACTTC; abundance: NA; v_gene: TRBV5-1; d_gene: NA; j_gene: TRBJ2-7
CDR3aa: CSASRQGAALSYTF; CDR3nt: TGCAGTGCTAGTAGGCAGGGGGCTGCCCTCAGCTACACCTTC; abundance: NA; v_gene: TRBV20-1; d_gene: TRBD1; j_gene: TRBJ1-2
CDR3aa: CASSLGVNYGYTF; CDR3nt: TGTGCCAGCAGTCTGGGGGTGAACTATGGCTACACCTTC; abundance: NA; v_gene: TRBV12-3/TRBV12-4; d_gene: NA; j_gene: TRBJ1-2
CDR3aa: CASSPEGTGLKETQYF; CDR3nt: TGTGCCAGCAGCCCGGAAGGGACGGGATTGAAGGAGACCCAGTACTTC; abundance: NA; v_gene: TRBV28; d_gene: NA; j_gene: TRBJ2-5
CDR3aa: CASLNSDRAHYGYTF; CDR3nt: TGTGCCAGCTTAAACTCAGACAGGGCCCACTATGGCTACACCTTC; abundance: NA; v_gene: TRBV18; d_gene: TRBD1; j_gene: TRBJ1-2
CDR3aa: CASSPSAGQFNQPQHF; CDR3nt: TGTGCCAGCAGTCCCTCAGCTGGACAGTTCAATCAGCCCCAGCATTTT; abundance: NA; v_gene: TRBV27; d_gene: NA; j_gene: TRBJ1-5
CDR3aa: CASNTEGTDTQYF; CDR3nt: TGTGCCAGCAACACAGAGGGCACAGATACGCAGTATTTT; abundance: once; v_gene: TRBV3-1/TRBV3-2; d_gene: NA; j_gene: TRBJ2-3
CDR3aa: CASSQGRGLAGSRELFF; CDR3nt: TGTGCCAGCAGCCAAGGACGGGGCCTAGCAGGGTCCAGGGAGCTGTTTTTT; abundance: NA; v_gene: TRBV3-1/TRBV3-2; d_gene: NA; j_gene: TRBJ2-2
CDR3aa: CASSFSLAGGTNTGELFF; CDR3nt: TGTGCCAGCAGTTTTTCTCTGGCGGGAGGGACGAACACCGGGGAGCTGTTTTTT; abundance: NA; v_gene: TRBV28; d_gene: TRBD2; j_gene: TRBJ2-2
CDR3aa: CASSSRRLAGGPYEQYF; CDR3nt: TGTGCCAGCAGCTCTCGGCGGCTAGCGGGAGGGCCCTACGAGCAGTACTTC; abundance: few; v_gene: TRBV7-9; d_gene: TRBD2; j_gene: TRBJ2-7
CDR3aa: CASSQGNSGNTIYF; CDR3nt: TGTGCCAGCAGCCAGGGGAACTCTGGAAACACCATATATTTT; abundance: NA; v_gene: TRBV9; d_gene: NA; j_gene: TRBJ1-3
CDR3aa: CASSPWGGELFF; CDR3nt: TGTGCCAGCAGCCCATGGGGCGGGGAGCTGTTTTTT; abundance: NA; v_gene: TRBV9; d_gene: NA; j_gene: TRBJ2-2
CDR3aa: CASSERGGKSTDTQYF; CDR3nt: TGTGCCAGCAGTGAACGAGGCGGGAAGAGCACAGATACGCAGTATTTT; abundance: NA; v_gene: TRBV6-1; d_gene: NA; j_gene: TRBJ2-3
CDR3aa: CASSLWGTGTQYF; CDR3nt: TGTGCCAGCAGCTTGTGGGGAACAGGTACGCAGTATTTT; abundance: NA; v_gene: TRBV5-6; d_gene: NA; j_gene: TRBJ2-3
CDR3aa: CASSLGQPSGELFF; CDR3nt: TGTGCCAGCAGTTTGGGACAGCCTTCCGGGGAGCTGTTTTTT; abundance: NA; v_gene: TRBV6-5; d_gene: TRBD1; j_gene: TRBJ2-2
CDR3aa: CASSLVPNTGELFF; CDR3nt: TGCGCCAGCAGCTTGGTACCTAACACCGGGGAGCTGTTTTTT; abundance: NA; v_gene: TRBV5-1; d_gene: NA; j_gene: TRBJ2-2
CDR3aa: CASSTFFAGTGANVLTF; CDR3nt: TGTGCCAGTAGTACATTCTTTGCGGGGACCGGGGCCAACGTCCTGACTTTC; abundance: once; v_gene: TRBV19; d_gene: NA; j_gene: TRBJ2-6
CDR3aa: CAWSAQGLGNTIYF; CDR3nt: TGTGCCTGGAGTGCCCAGGGGCTTGGAAACACCATATATTTT; abundance: NA; v_gene: TRBV30; d_gene: NA; j_gene: TRBJ1-3
CDR3aa: CASSERGLAENEQFF; CDR3nt: TGTGCCAGCAGTGAAAGGGGACTAGCGGAGAATGAGCAGTTCTTC; abundance: NA; v_gene: TRBV6-1; d_gene: TRBD2; j_gene: TRBJ2-1
CDR3aa: CASSSAGTYEQYF; CDR3nt: TGTGCCAGCAGCTCCGCGGGGACCTACGAGCAGTACTTC; abundance: NA; v_gene: TRBV14; d_gene: NA; j_gene: TRBJ2-7
CDR3aa: CSTFVGTGGTEAFF; CDR3nt: TGCAGCACCTTTGTTGGGACAGGGGGCACTGAAGCTTTCTTT; abundance: once; v_gene: TRBV29-1; d_gene: TRBD1; j_gene: TRBJ1-1
CDR3aa: CASSSSVSNYGYTF; CDR3nt: TGTGCCAGCAGCTCTAGCGTTTCTAACTATGGCTACACCTTC; abundance: few; v_gene: TRBV6-5; d_gene: NA; j_gene: TRBJ1-2
CDR3aa: CASSPDRAFNEKLFF; CDR3nt: TGTGCCAGCAGCCCGGACCGGGCCTTCAATGAAAAACTGTTTTTT; abundance: NA; v_gene: TRBV5-4; d_gene: NA; j_gene: TRBJ1-4
CDR3aa: CAWSPGGVWTEAFF; CDR3nt: TGTGCCTGGAGCCCCGGGGGGGTTTGGACTGAAGCTTTCTTT; abundance: NA; v_gene: TRBV30; d_gene: NA; j_gene: TRBJ1-1
CDR3aa: CASSQVWQGSSSPLHF; CDR3nt: TGCGCCAGCAGCCAAGTGTGGCAGGGAAGTTCATCACCCCTCCACTTT; abundance: NA; v_gene: TRBV4-1; d_gene: NA; j_gene: TRBJ1-6
CDR3aa: CAWKSPATGTNGYTF; CDR3nt: TGTGCCTGGAAATCCCCGGCGACAGGTACCAATGGCTACACCTTC; abundance: NA; v_gene: TRBV30; d_gene: NA; j_gene: TRBJ1-2
CDR3aa: CASSRTSGVETQYF; CDR3nt: TGTGCCAGCAGCCGGACTAGCGGGGTAGAGACCCAGTACTTC; abundance: once; v_gene: TRBV5-4; d_gene: TRBD2; j_gene: TRBJ2-5
CDR3aa: CASSFRQDTEAFF; CDR3nt: TGTGCCAGCAGCTTCCGGCAGGACACTGAAGCTTTCTTT; abundance: NA; v_gene: TRBV7-9; d_gene: NA; j_gene: TRBJ1-1
CDR3aa: CASSPGQNRGYTF; CDR3nt: TGTGCCAGCAGTCCCGGACAAAACCGGGGCTACACCTTC; abundance: NA; v_gene: TRBV6-2/TRBV6-3; d_gene: NA; j_gene: TRBJ1-2
CDR3aa: CASSLLAGGDNEQFF; CDR3nt: TGTGCCAGCAGCTTATTAGCGGGGGGAGACAATGAGCAGTTCTTC; abundance: NA; v_gene: TRBV6-5; d_gene: TRBD2; j_gene: TRBJ2-1
CDR3aa: CASSPQGTYGYTF; CDR3nt: TGTGCCAGCAGTCCACAGGGGACGTATGGCTACACCTTC; abundance: NA; v_gene: TRBV6-5; d_gene: TRBD1; j_gene: TRBJ1-2
CDR3aa: CSVRMYEQFF; CDR3nt: TGCAGCGTTAGGATGTATGAGCAGTTCTTC; abundance: NA; v_gene: TRBV29-1; d_gene: NA; j_gene: TRBJ2-1
CDR3aa: CASSYGQKANYGYTF; CDR3nt: TGCGCCAGCAGCTATGGACAGAAGGCTAACTATGGCTACACCTTC; abundance: NA; v_gene: TRBV5-1; d_gene: NA; j_gene: TRBJ1-2
CDR3aa: CASSPDWNTEAFF; CDR3nt: TGCGCCAGCAGCCCGGACTGGAACACTGAAGCTTTCTTT; abundance: NA; v_gene: TRBV5-1; d_gene: NA; j_gene: TRBJ1-1
CDR3aa: CASSLGTLAGANYEQYF; CDR3nt: TGTGCCAGCAGCTTAGGAACATTAGCGGGAGCAAACTACGAGCAGTACTTC; abundance: NA; v_gene: TRBV11-3; d_gene: TRBD2; j_gene: TRBJ2-7
CDR3aa: CASSPPLAGDEQYF; CDR3nt: TGTGCCAGTTCCCCCCCGCTAGCGGGAGATGAGCAGTACTTC; abundance: NA; v_gene: TRBV19; d_gene: TRBD2; j_gene: TRBJ2-7
CDR3aa: CARKVRTGLGTDTQYF; CDR3nt: TGTGCCCGGAAAGTCAGGACAGGCCTGGGGACAGATACGCAGTATTTT; abundance: NA; v_gene: TRBV27; d_gene: TRBD1; j_gene: TRBJ2-3
CDR3aa: CAWSVGTDSSYEQYF; CDR3nt: TGTGCCTGGAGTGTCGGGACGGATAGCTCCTACGAGCAGTACTTC; abundance: NA; v_gene: TRBV30; d_gene: NA; j_gene: TRBJ2-7
CDR3aa: CASSGGTGAGTDTQYF; CDR3nt: TGTGCCAGCAGCGGGGGTACAGGGGCTGGCACAGATACGCAGTATTTT; abundance: NA; v_gene: TRBV9; d_gene: TRBD1; j_gene: TRBJ2-3
CDR3aa: CASSGQGAKTDTQYF; CDR3nt: TGTGCCAGCAGCGGACAGGGGGCGAAAACAGATACGCAGTATTTT; abundance: NA; v_gene: TRBV6-5; d_gene: TRBD1; j_gene: TRBJ2-3
CDR3aa: CASSLGSGGSSYEQYF; CDR3nt: TGCGCCAGCAGCTTGGGGAGCGGGGGGTCTTCCTACGAGCAGTACTTC; abundance: NA; v_gene: TRBV5-1; d_gene: TRBD2; j_gene: TRBJ2-7
CDR3aa: CSASPEPTYEQYF; CDR3nt: TGCAGTGCTAGTCCCGAACCGACCTACGAGCAGTACTTC; abundance: NA; v_gene: TRBV20-1; d_gene: NA; j_gene: TRBJ2-7
CDR3aa: CASSLTSDAGTYGDEQFF; CDR3nt: TGTGCCAGCAGTTTAACCTCAGACGCCGGGACATACGGCGATGAGCAGTTCTTC; abundance: once; v_gene: TRBV28; d_gene: NA; j_gene: TRBJ2-1
CDR3aa: CASSWGQGNQPQHF; CDR3nt: TGCGCCAGCAGCTGGGGACAGGGGAATCAGCCCCAGCATTTT; abundance: NA; v_gene: TRBV5-1; d_gene: TRBD1; j_gene: TRBJ1-5
CDR3aa: CASSKDLGRGSDLYEQYF; CDR3nt: TGTGCCAGCAGCAAAGACCTAGGCAGGGGAAGCGATCTCTACGAGCAGTACTTC; abundance: NA; v_gene: TRBV21-1; d_gene: NA; j_gene: TRBJ2-7
CDR3aa: CASSFRTGGSNQPQHF; CDR3nt: TGTGCCAGCAGCTTCCGGACAGGGGGTAGCAATCAGCCCCAGCATTTT; abundance: NA; v_gene: TRBV13; d_gene: TRBD1; j_gene: TRBJ1-5
CDR3aa: CASSPTGYEQYF; CDR3nt: TGTGCCAGCTCACCAACGGGCTACGAGCAGTACTTC; abundance: NA; v_gene: TRBV18; d_gene: NA; j_gene: TRBJ2-7
CDR3aa: CASSFPGGGTEAFF; CDR3nt: TGTGCCAGCAGCTTCCCGGGTGGTGGCACTGAAGCTTTCTTT; abundance: NA; v_gene: TRBV5-5; d_gene: NA; j_gene: TRBJ1-1
CDR3aa: CAWAGQGPDTQYF; CDR3nt: TGTGCCTGGGCCGGACAGGGTCCAGATACGCAGTATTTT; abundance: NA; v_gene: TRBV30; d_gene: TRBD1; j_gene: TRBJ2-3
CDR3aa: CASSSRGWNTEAFF; CDR3nt: TGTGCCAGCAGCTCCAGGGGTTGGAACACTGAAGCTTTCTTT; abundance: NA; v_gene: TRBV13; d_gene: NA; j_gene: TRBJ1-1
CDR3aa: CASSLARTAYNQPQHF; CDR3nt: TGTGCCAGCAGCTTAGCGAGGACAGCATACAATCAGCCCCAGCATTTT; abundance: NA; v_gene: TRBV7-8; d_gene: NA; j_gene: TRBJ1-5